This TCR beta chain was identified in a study of identical twins. Study-level findings and limits: Out-of-frame alpha sequences common to twins were enriched for low generation probability.

Germline CDR1 and CDR2: DFQATT and SNEGSKA (reference sequence). This CDR3 comprises 14 residues. The V segment lost 6 bases and the J segment 5 bases; nucleotides outside the gene matches: 6. Via MiXCR, TCRdb re-called the 5' RACE reads, giving one row per CDR3 protein. The sample holds around 480,000 distinct CDR3 sequences, 13% to 15% seen once. To note about this clonotype: Its antigen is undetermined.

These data were also reused for a study on yellow fever vaccine responses in identical twins.

The sequence was collected from a woman aged 18-29 years in good health. The specimen sequenced was CD4+ T cells sorted from blood. This chain uses TRBV20-1 with TRBJ2-3, with 12 bases matching TRBD1. CDR3 loop: CSALGQGAVDTQYF. CDR3 bases: TGCAGTGCCCTGGGACAGGGGGCGGTAGATACGCAGTATTTT.